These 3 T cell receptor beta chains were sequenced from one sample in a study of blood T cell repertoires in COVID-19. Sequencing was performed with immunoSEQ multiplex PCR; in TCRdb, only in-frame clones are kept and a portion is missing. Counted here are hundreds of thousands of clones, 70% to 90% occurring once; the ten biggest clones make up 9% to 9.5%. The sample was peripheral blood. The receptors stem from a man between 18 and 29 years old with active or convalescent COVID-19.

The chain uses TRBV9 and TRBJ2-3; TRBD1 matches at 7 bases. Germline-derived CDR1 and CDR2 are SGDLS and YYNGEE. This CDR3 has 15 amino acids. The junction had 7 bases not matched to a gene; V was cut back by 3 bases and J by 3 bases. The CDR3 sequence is CASSANRQGTDTQYF. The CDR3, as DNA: TGTGCCAGCAGCGCCAACCGACAGGGTACAGATACGCAGTATTTT.

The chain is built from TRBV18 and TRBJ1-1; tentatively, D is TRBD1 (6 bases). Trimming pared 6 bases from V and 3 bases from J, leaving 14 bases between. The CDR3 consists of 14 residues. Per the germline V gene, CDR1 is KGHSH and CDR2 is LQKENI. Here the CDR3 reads CASSPGRGDTEAFF. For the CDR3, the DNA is TGTGCCAGCTCTCCCGGGAGGGGGGACACTGAAGCTTTCTTT. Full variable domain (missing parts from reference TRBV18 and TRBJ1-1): NAGVMQNPRHLVRRRGQEARLRCSPMKGHSHVYWYRQLPEEGLKFMVYLQKENIIDESGMPKERFSAEFPKEGPSILRIQQVVRGDSAAYFCASSPGRGDTEAFFGQGTRLTVV.

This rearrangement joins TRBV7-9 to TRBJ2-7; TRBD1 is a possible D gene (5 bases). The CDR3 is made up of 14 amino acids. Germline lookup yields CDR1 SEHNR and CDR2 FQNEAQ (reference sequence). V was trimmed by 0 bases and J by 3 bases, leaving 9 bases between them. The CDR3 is CASSLAGVVYEQYF. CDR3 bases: TGTGCCAGCAGCTTAGCAGGGGTGGTCTACGAGCAGTACTTC.